A selection of T cell receptor beta chains follows, all from one sample in a study of blood T cell repertoires in COVID-19. The data were produced by immunoSEQ multiplex PCR, yet TCRdb's version contains in-frame clones alone and is incomplete. The sample lists about 230,000 clones, 65% to 90% seen once, with around 6.8% in the top ten. The material sequenced was peripheral blood. These receptors were collected from a woman aged 50 to 65 with acute or convalescent COVID-19. The CDR3 runs from the conserved cysteine through the conserved F or W. A D gene is named only where the DNA matches it firmly. The size field is filled for only some rows; it gives once, few, many or a size class.

>TRBV7-2|NA|NA|TRBJ1-6
CASSLGPVGVGSPLHF
TGTGCCAGCAGCTTAGGGCCGGTAGGGGTGGGTTCACCCCTCCACTTT
>TRBV2|TRBD1|NA|TRBJ2-2
CASSVQGIGTGELFF
TGTGCCAGCAGTGTACAGGGGATTGGCACCGGGGAGCTGTTTTTT
>TRBV6-5|TRBD1|few|TRBJ1-5
CASRTGFYSNQPQHF
TGTGCCAGCAGGACAGGGTTTTATAGCAATCAGCCCCAGCATTTT
>TRBV7-9|NA|NA|TRBJ1-4
CASSLARGGEKLFF
TGTGCCAGCAGCTTAGCAAGGGGAGGAGAAAAACTGTTTTTT
>TRBV6-4|TRBD2|NA|TRBJ2-1
CASPGWASGGASSYNEQFF
TGTGCCAGCCCTGGGTGGGCTAGCGGGGGGGCTAGCTCCTACAATGAGCAGTTCTTC
>TRBV19|NA|NA|TRBJ1-5
CASSWGGGNQPQHF
TGTGCCAGTAGTTGGGGAGGTGGCAATCAGCCCCAGCATTTT
>TRBV28|NA|once|TRBJ2-3
CASRSGGRTQYF
TGTGCCAGCAGGTCCGGGGGAAGAACGCAGTATTTT
>TRBV6-5|NA|few|TRBJ1-6
CASTIRRDVGSPLHF
TGTGCCAGCACCATACGGAGGGATGTCGGCTCACCCCTCCACTTT
>TRBV13|NA|NA|TRBJ1-1
CASSFAGLTEAFF
TGTGCCAGCAGCTTCGCGGGGCTCACTGAAGCTTTCTTT
>TRBV28|NA|NA|TRBJ2-7
CASSLFGGVGEQYF
TGTGCCAGCAGTTTATTTGGCGGGGTGGGCGAGCAGTACTTC